The text below deals with one T cell receptor (beta chain). Its antigen remains unidentified. One end of the junction varies from germline; a read error may be responsible. This record belongs to a study of cytomegalovirus exposure and HLA in healthy donors (dated by TCRdb to about 2017). Describing the broader study: In an earlier analysis of 587 of the donors, 250 to 300 Gb of sequence data and 120 million or so unique TCR beta sequences from approximately 180 million T cells were reported. Roughly 290 gigabases of sequencing data and 91 million or so unique TCR sequences made up an early release that covered fewer than 650 HLA-typed donors. The genetic ancestry cluster associated with self-reported Caucasian donors included around 76% of the 398 genotyped donors. The study was designed to test whether signatures of past pathogen exposure could be identified by cataloging public T cell receptors. The T cell repertoires of around 670 subjects were profiled by immunosequencing and related to cytomegalovirus serostatus. Besides the first cohort of about 730 subjects, a separate validation cohort made up of 120 different subjects was used. High-throughput TCR immunosequencing, statistical association of individual TCRs with disease status, and machine learning were combined to predict cytomegalovirus infection status. In a later analysis, previously published TCR beta repertoires from about 640 donors were re-analyzed and high-resolution HLA genotyping was added so that TCR occurrence patterns could be studied. In the later analysis, no new phenotypic data were used to find candidate immune exposures; instead, reliance was placed on TCR beta sequences and their occurrence across donors. An earlier analysis of some 500 of the donors used high-throughput TCR beta sequencing to judge whether each TCR beta V gene segment behaved as functional or pseudogenic. Donor age, sex, ethnicity and CMV serostatus were compiled alongside the repertoire data. In a later genetic analysis, genome-wide SNP genotypes for about 65% of the 666 donors were used, and that subset was treated as a discovery cohort. All discovery cohort repertoires had been generated on a single sequencing platform. Both class I and class II loci were covered by HLA typing, at four-digit resolution. The number of donors typed differed by locus, with about 629-640 for A, B, C, DRB1 and DQB1, roughly 550 for DQA1, 606 for DPA1, and over 400 for DPB1. Because of strong linkage in the cohort, five DR-DQ haplotypes were treated as single units for association and clustering. Among almost 400 genotyped donors of the cohort, an average of roughly 240,000 unique TCR beta nucleotide sequences were sequenced per donor, roughly 20% of them non-productive. Overall study outcomes, separate from this receptor: A group of highly shared sequence variants was considered likely to be a technical artifact of the sequencing pipeline. Compared with equally common non-associated chains, HLA-associated TCR beta chains in a later analysis were more clonally expanded and had lower generation probabilities. In the study, 164 TCR beta chains were listed as associated with cytomegalovirus. Because the 87-base-pair reads could not distinguish some IMGT-functional V segments, including TRBV6-2 and TRBV6-3, those segments were excluded. Because counts were too low, about 18 rarely observed V segments, including chromosome 9 orphons, were excluded from the earlier analysis of under 650 of the donors. In vitro tests confirmed that a few of the cytomegalovirus-associated TCR beta chains recognize cytomegalovirus antigens. Linkage disequilibrium might explain the correlated functional status among segregating V segments, but an unknown experimental factor could not be excluded. According to the authors, the approach could potentially be generalized to other disease states and immunological phenotypes. The only immune exposure information available for the cohort was CMV serostatus. In an earlier analysis of about 540 of the donors, most TCR beta V segments were observed in productive rearrangements about 90% or about 30% of the time, broadly matching IMGT annotations. In a later analysis, several top co-occurrence clusters were reported to appear linked to parvovirus B19, influenza, CMV and Epstein-Barr virus. When HLA alleles, especially DR and DQ, strongly co-occurred, TCR associations were difficult to assign to individual alleles. In both the original and validation cohorts, the classifier was reported to diagnose cytomegalovirus status with high specificity and sensitivity. In a later genetic analysis, a missense DCLRE1C variant was associated with V-gene and J-gene trimming of TCR beta chains, and the association was replicated in an independent cohort. Because HLA typing was missing for some donors at each locus, association tests included only the typed subset. In this cohort, only TCR beta chains were sequenced, and detectable features were limited by the absence of alpha or paired-chain data. In a later analysis, 16,951 TCR beta sequences were associated with specific HLA alleles at a false discovery rate of 0.05. The presence/absence analyses assumed that sequencing depth was roughly uniform across donors, and that assumption may not be true. Across donors, most TCR sequences were observed very rarely, whereas some public TCRs were present in many individuals. A further reported finding was that TCR beta sequences accurately predicted the HLA-A and HLA-B alleles for most subjects in the first cohort. In a later analysis, TCR association rates were found to vary across HLA loci, with the most associated TCRs seen for DRB1 alleles and the fewest for HLA-C alleles. A later analysis found that most CMV-associated TCR beta chains appeared HLA-restricted, with HLA associations seemingly driven largely by CMV exposure. In a later genetic analysis, fewer N-insertions in productive TCRs were reported among donors in an Asian-associated ancestry cluster than the approximately 710-donor mean.

In total, about 650 healthy bone marrow donors made up the cohort. At the time of sampling, every cohort member was nominally healthy, though immune exposures that went unrecorded were likely present. The donor was CMV seropositive and belonged to the group of 250 to 350 seropositive cohort members. Each donor provided a peripheral blood sample, and peripheral blood mononuclear cells were used for TCR beta sequencing. Genomic DNA extraction from the blood cell samples was performed with the Qiagen DNeasy Blood Extraction Kit. Libraries were prepared through the immunoSEQ multiplex PCR assay. For the multiplex PCR, a mixture combining 60 forward primers for TCR Vbeta segments and 13 reverse primers for TCR Jbeta segments was used. The CDR3 region of rearranged TCR beta genes was amplified from genomic DNA with a multiplex PCR assay. The amplified TCR beta libraries were sequenced on the Illumina HiSeq System as 87-base-pair reads. In the paper's pipeline: Across the 600 to 700 repertoires, a later analysis counted 80 million or so unique TCR beta chains, 9 million to 14 million of which were shared by at least two donors. Raw reads were error-corrected and collapsed into unique sequences by a nearest-neighbor algorithm in which closely related sequences were merged to remove PCR and sequencing errors. CDR3 sequences were aligned to IMGT reference sequences to assign V, D and J gene segments. Each retained sequence needed at least a six-nucleotide match to both a V gene segment and a J gene segment. A rearrangement was called productive if the CDR3 had no stop codons and remained in frame with V and J, and every other rearrangement was called non-productive. CDR3 was defined according to IMGT convention as the region running from the second conserved V-encoded cysteine to the conserved J-encoded phenylalanine. The earlier analysis of around 640 of the donors excluded sequences that lacked an unambiguous match to a single V gene segment. In an earlier analysis of some 590 of the donors, V segments were called functional above 56.7% productive rearrangements and were called segregating when the between-donor standard deviation exceeded 5%. To diagnose cytomegalovirus status from the catalog of TCR beta chain sequences, a statistical classification framework was built. In a later analysis, V and J genes were assigned by comparing TCR nucleotide sequences against IMGT/GENE-DB human TR gene sequences. A later analysis assigned CDR3 sequences and most-parsimonious VDJ recombination scenarios with the TCRdist pipeline. In a later analysis, every TCR beta chain was defined by the combination of its CDR3 amino acid sequence and its V-gene family, and reads without a unique V-gene family were dropped. A later analysis removed 450 to 600 highly shared, low-generation-probability nucleotide sequences to deal with suspected cross-contamination and a sequencing artifact. In a later analysis, a clonal expansion index for each public chain was calculated from normalized within-repertoire ranks of inferred template counts. A later analysis computed generation probabilities with a VDJ recombination model fitted to out-of-frame rearrangements, and checked the results against IGoR. In a later analysis, TCR-TCR, TCR-HLA and TCR-CMV co-occurrence was scored with hypergeometric tests, and a repertoire-size bias correction was applied to TCR pairs. False discovery rates were estimated in a later analysis by permuting HLA or CMV assignments 20 times. A later analysis grouped co-occurring TCRs with DBSCAN, adding TCRdist sequence similarity when clustering within HLA-allele-positive subsets. For co-occurrence clustering, repertoires with fewer than 30,000 or more than 120,000 public chains were excluded, along with a handful of repertoires with anomalous nucleotide sharing. TCRdb's version of the immuneACCESS table is confined to in-frame rearrangements and falls short of the full clone set. An unresolved V gene accounts for under half of the shortfall where checked; the remainder is of unknown origin. V and J calls and clone size follow that table, whereas D and trimming were derived from the DNA. This sample gives about 82,000 clones in total; around three fifths of them show up just once. Of the sample, 20% to 25% falls within the top ten clones.

The CDR3 measures 15 amino acids from cysteine to phenylalanine. Just the 45-base CDR3 DNA is kept, in frame starting at base 1. Per the germline V gene (reference sequence), SEHNR is the CDR1 and FQNEAQ is the CDR2. The rearrangement joined TRBV7-9 to TRBJ1-1; the D segment could be TRBD1, given 5 matching bases. The sample was PBMCs. The clonotype comes from a woman between 45 and 65 years old in good health and CMV-seropositive. Read as DNA, the sequence is TGTTCCAGCAGCCACAAGACAGCTATGATAACTGAAGCTTTCTTT. This yields the protein CSSSHKTAMITEAFF.